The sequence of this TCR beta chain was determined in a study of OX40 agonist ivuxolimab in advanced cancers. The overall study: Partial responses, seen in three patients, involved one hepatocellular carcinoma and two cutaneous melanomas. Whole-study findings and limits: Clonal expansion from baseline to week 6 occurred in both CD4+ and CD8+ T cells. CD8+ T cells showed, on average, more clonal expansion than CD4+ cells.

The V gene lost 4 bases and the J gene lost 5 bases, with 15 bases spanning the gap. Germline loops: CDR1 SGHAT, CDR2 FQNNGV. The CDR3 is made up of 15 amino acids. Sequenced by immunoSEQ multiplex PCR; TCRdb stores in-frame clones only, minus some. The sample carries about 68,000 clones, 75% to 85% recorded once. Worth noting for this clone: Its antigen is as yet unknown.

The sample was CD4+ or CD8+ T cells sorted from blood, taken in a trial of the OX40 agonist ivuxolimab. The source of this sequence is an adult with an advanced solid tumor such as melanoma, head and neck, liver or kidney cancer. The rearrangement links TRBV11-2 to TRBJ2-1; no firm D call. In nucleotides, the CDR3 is TGTGCCAGCAGCTCCCTGGGTTATTCCGACAATGAGCAGTTCTTC. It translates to CASSSLGYSDNEQFF.